This T cell receptor beta chain is from a study of blood T cell repertoires in COVID-19. Trimming shortened V by 6 bases and J by 5 bases, and 17 bases separated the two germline ends. The germline V gene has CDR1 MNHEY and CDR2 SVGAGI. This CDR3 is built from 15 residues. The protocol was immunoSEQ multiplex PCR, while the TCRdb copy is restricted to in-frame clones and leaves out a portion. The data hold hundreds of thousands of clones, with approximately 90% observed a single time. The chain joins TRBV6-5 to TRBJ2-1; D is perhaps TRBD2 (6 bases). The sequence came from a woman in her forties or fifties who had recovered from COVID-19. The sample taken for sequencing was PBMCs or T cells enriched from blood (not recorded which). The CDR3: CASRTGGFGNNEQFF. CDR3 coding DNA: TGTGCCAGCAGAACCGGAGGGTTCGGAAACAATGAGCAGTTCTTC.